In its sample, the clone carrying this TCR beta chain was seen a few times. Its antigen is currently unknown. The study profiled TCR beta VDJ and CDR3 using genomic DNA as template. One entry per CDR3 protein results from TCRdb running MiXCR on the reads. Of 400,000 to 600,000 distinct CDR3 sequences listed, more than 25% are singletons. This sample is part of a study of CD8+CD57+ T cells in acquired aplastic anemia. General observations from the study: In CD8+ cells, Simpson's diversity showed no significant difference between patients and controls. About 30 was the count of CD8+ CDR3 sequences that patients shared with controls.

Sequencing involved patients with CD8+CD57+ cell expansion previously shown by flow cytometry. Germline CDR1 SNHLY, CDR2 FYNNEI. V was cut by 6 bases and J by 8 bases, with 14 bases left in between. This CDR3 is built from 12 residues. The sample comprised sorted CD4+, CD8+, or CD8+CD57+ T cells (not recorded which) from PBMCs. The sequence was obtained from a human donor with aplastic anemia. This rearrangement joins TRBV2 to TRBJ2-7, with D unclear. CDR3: CASSFDANKQYF. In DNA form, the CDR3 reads TGTGCCAGCAGCTTTGATGCTAACAAGCAGTACTTC.